Each of the 27 T cell receptor beta chains below was sequenced from the same sample in a study of beta chain features in type 1 diabetes. These receptors lack a known antigen. Sequenced material consisted of expressed TCRB transcripts (all of the isolated RNA was reverse transcribed). TCRdb's copy holds only in-frame clones and misses some; the assay was immunoSEQ multiplex PCR. The table shows around 690,000 clones, with around 12% occurring only once. General observations from the study: Moderate but significant shortening of TCRB CDR3s was recorded in all four CD4+ subsets from Type 1 diabetes patients.

Sequencing used naive CD4+ T cells from blood. The source of these receptors is a man aged 25 to 40 with type 1 diabetes.

This clone was picked up a small number of times. Distinct nucleotide sequences in the sample also encode this CDR3. The rearrangement joins TRBV7-2 to TRBJ2-7, with D possibly being TRBD2 (6 bases). Germline V gene lookup returns CDR1 SGHTA and CDR2 FQGNSA. V was clipped by 5 bases and J by 0 bases, with 11 bases between them. This CDR3 spans 14 amino acids. In nucleotides, the CDR3 is TGTGCCAGCAGCCTGCGGGACTCCTCCTACGAGCAGTACTTC. Translating gives CASSLRDSSYEQYF.

This clone showed up just a few times. This sequence joins TRBV5-1 and TRBJ2-3; no clear D. Per the germline V gene, CDR1 is SGHRS and CDR2 is YFSETQ. V lost 5 bases to trimming and J lost 2 bases, with 12 bases between them. The CDR3 length is 14 residues. The CDR3 sequence: CASSRMFNTDTQYF. CDR3 sequence (DNA): TGCGCCAGCAGTCGAATGTTCAACACAGATACGCAGTATTTT.

This clone was seen a few times. V gene TRBV7-9 combines with J gene TRBJ2-3; no firm D call. Germline lookup yields CDR1 SEHNR and CDR2 FQNEAQ (reference sequence). V was shortened by 1 base and J by 6 bases, with 11 bases between the two germline ends. The CDR3 spans 14 residues. The CDR3 sequence: CASSLDLSRDTQYF. The CDR3 DNA is TGTGCCAGCAGCTTAGATCTCTCGCGGGATACGCAGTATTTT.

The V gene is TRBV7-9, the J gene TRBJ2-3; tentatively, D is TRBD2 (7 bases). The CDR3 length is 14 residues. The V and J ends lost 1 base and 5 bases respectively, with 10 bases between them. The germline gives CDR1 SEHNR, CDR2 FQNEAQ (reference sequence). The CDR3 here is CASSLEGGQDTQYF. CDR3 DNA: TGTGCCAGCAGCTTAGAGGGGGGGCAAGATACGCAGTATTTT.

J is TRBJ2-7 and V is TRBV6-1, with D perhaps being TRBD1 or TRBD2 (5 bases each). The ends were cut back, 3 bases at V and 7 bases at J, with 13 bases in the middle. The CDR3 totals 13 residues. Germline loops: CDR1 MNHNS, CDR2 SASEGT. The CDR3, as DNA: TGTGCCAGCAGTGACCGGGACCGAGGTGAGCAGTACTTC. Encoded protein: CASSDRDRGEQYF.

This clone was seen only a few times. This chain connects TRBV29-1 to TRBJ1-5; TRBD1 is a possible D gene (6 bases). CDR1 is SQVTM and CDR2 is ANQGSEA in the germline V gene. The germline V and J ends were trimmed by 3 bases and 3 bases, with 9 bases remaining between them. CDR3 size: 13 residues. CDR3 coding DNA: TGCAGCGTTGAGACAGGTACCAATCAGCCCCAGCATTTT. It encodes CSVETGTNQPQHF.

The chain has TRBV19 and TRBJ2-1; 10 bases agree with TRBD2. This CDR3 has 15 residues. The ends lost 8 bases at V and 7 bases at J; junction bases unmatched: 11. Germline CDR1 and CDR2: LNHDA and SQIVND (reference sequence). CDR3 nucleotides: TGTGCCAGTTCCGTAACTAGCGGGGTCCAGAATGAGCAGTTCTTC. Its protein is CASSVTSGVQNEQFF.

This chain uses TRBV18 with TRBJ2-7; 7 positions agree with TRBD1. V was clipped by 3 bases and J by 0 bases; unmatched bases: 5. Per germline, CDR1 KGHSH and CDR2 LQKENI. The CDR3 runs to 15 residues. Here the CDR3 DNA reads TGTGCCAGCTCACCCTATCGACAGGGCTCCTACGAGCAGTACTTC. The encoded protein is CASSPYRQGSYEQYF.

The chain recombines TRBV6-5 with TRBJ1-2; weak D call: TRBD1 (5 bases). Germline CDR1 MNHEY, CDR2 SVGAGI. CDR3 length: 13 residues. With 6 bases removed from V and 6 bases from J, the gap between germline ends came to 14 bases. CDR3 bases: TGTGCCAGCAGCCTAGAGGGGTTTCATGGCTACACCTTC. Protein sequence: CASSLEGFHGYTF.

The CDR3 coding sequence is TGTGCCAGCAGTTACGGAAAGCCCTACGAGCAGTACTTC. This gives the protein CASSYGKPYEQYF. The V gene is TRBV6-5, the J gene TRBJ2-7; D gene unclear. V was trimmed by 2 bases and J by 2 bases, leaving 7 bases between them. The CDR3 contains 13 residues. Germline assignment: CDR1 MNHEY and CDR2 SVGAGI.

This clone was counted between two and nine times. This chain links TRBV11-2 with TRBJ1-5; 8 bases agree with TRBD1. Germline CDR1 SGHAT, CDR2 FQNNGV. The CDR3 totals 13 residues. V lost 5 bases, J lost 5 bases, and 2 bases stayed unmatched. The CDR3 reads CASSVQGDQPQHF. The CDR3, as DNA: TGTGCCAGCAGCGTACAGGGGGATCAGCCCCAGCATTTT.

This sequence joins TRBV18 and TRBJ2-5, with 8 bases that match TRBD2. J was trimmed by 5 bases and V by 3 bases; bases with no gene match: 8. Germline V gives CDR1 KGHSH, CDR2 LQKENI. This CDR3 is 15 amino acids long. CDR3 sequence reads: CASSPKNSGVETQYF. In DNA form, the CDR3 reads TGTGCCAGCTCACCTAAAAATAGCGGGGTGGAGACCCAGTACTTC. The full variable domain, in which reference TRBV18 and TRBJ2-5 provide the parts outside the CDR3, is NAGVMQNPRHLVRRRGQEARLRCSPMKGHSHVYWYRQLPEEGLKFMVYLQKENIIDESGMPKERFSAEFPKEGPSILRIQQVVRGDSAAYFCASSPKNSGVETQYFGPGTRLLVL.

The CDR3 protein is CASEDVQGADEQYF. CDR3 sequence (DNA): TGTGCCAGCGAAGACGTACAGGGGGCGGACGAGCAGTACTTC. This chain joins TRBV25-1 and TRBJ2-7, with 9 bases identical to TRBD1. CDR1 and CDR2 (germline): MGHDK, SYGVNS. CDR3 length equals 14 residues. J lost 5 bases, V lost 8 bases, and 10 bases had no gene match.

The DNA for the CDR3 is TGTGCCAGCAGTGAGACAGGGGGCTTTAACACCGGGGAGCTGTTTTTT. Translated, it gives CASSETGGFNTGELFF. The chain joins TRBV2 to TRBJ2-2; TRBD1 matches at 10 bases. The V gene end was trimmed by 3 bases and the J gene end by 2 bases; junction bases not matched to a gene: 3. Germline V gene data show CDR1 as SNHLY and CDR2 as FYNNEI. The CDR3 is 16 amino acids.

This clone was counted a few times. The chain uses TRBV14 and TRBJ1-1; a weak D match, TRBD1 (5 bases). CDR3 length equals 14 residues. The germline gives CDR1 SGHDN, CDR2 FVKESK. The ends were cut back, 2 bases at V and 0 bases at J, with 7 bases in the middle. The CDR3 coding sequence is TGTGCCAGCAGCCAACAGGGAATGAACACTGAAGCTTTCTTT. Translation: CASSQQGMNTEAFF.

V usage is TRBV19 and J usage is TRBJ2-1, with TRBD1 matching 8 bases. Germline V gives CDR1 LNHDA, CDR2 SQIVND (reference sequence). This CDR3 has 15 amino acids. Trimming took 5 bases from V and 4 from J; bases not matched to a gene: 7. The CDR3 sequence: CASSARQGTYNEQFF. The CDR3 nucleotides are TGTGCCAGTAGTGCCCGACAGGGGACTTACAATGAGCAGTTCTTC.

This clone came up a few times. This chain connects TRBV18 to TRBJ1-6; 7 bases align to TRBD1. Germline V CDR1 and CDR2: KGHSH, LQKENI. This CDR3 spans 15 amino acids. V was clipped by 3 bases and J by 6 bases; unmatched bases: 5. The DNA for the CDR3 is TGTGCCAGCTCACCCACCGGGACAGTTAATTCACCCCTCCACTTT. This encodes CASSPTGTVNSPLHF.

This clone occurred a few times. The rearrangement uses TRBV5-6 and TRBJ1-2, with a tentative D call TRBD1 (5 bases). The CDR3 has 14 amino acids. Germline V gives CDR1 SGHDT, CDR2 YYEEEE. The V end lost 2 bases, the J end lost 0 bases, and 8 bases lay between the germline ends. CDR3 sequence (DNA): TGTGCCAGCAGCTTACCGACAGCTAACTATGGCTACACCTTC. This encodes CASSLPTANYGYTF.

This clone has just one count. The gene calls are TRBV2 and TRBJ2-5; 7 bases are shared with TRBD1. CDR1 and CDR2 (germline): SNHLY, FYNNEI. The length of the CDR3 is 15 residues. After removal of 6 bases from V and 6 bases from J, the junction contained 13 bases not matched to a gene. The chain's CDR3 is CASSTRQGRSKTQYF. Written as DNA, the CDR3 is TGTGCCAGCAGCACAAGACAGGGCAGGTCAAAGACCCAGTACTTC.

This chain uses TRBV5-1 with TRBJ2-1; 10 positions match TRBD1. The germline gives CDR1 SGHRS, CDR2 YFSETQ. V trimming: 3 bases; J trimming: 8 bases; junction bases outside the gene matches: 8. The CDR3 has 15 amino acids. The CDR3 bases are TGCGCCAGCAGCTGGGCCGGGACAGGGGCGGATGAGCAGTTCTTC. It codes for CASSWAGTGADEQFF.

This chain connects TRBV30 to TRBJ2-1; 8 nucleotides line up with TRBD2. The CDR3 loop spans 17 amino acids. V shed 2 bases and J 2 bases; nucleotides not matched to a gene: 11. Germline CDR1 is GTSNPN and CDR2 is SVGIG (reference sequence). The DNA for the CDR3 is TGTGCCTGGAGTCCGGGGGGGCCTCTTGGGACCTACAATGAGCAGTTCTTC. It is translated as CAWSPGGPLGTYNEQFF.

V gene TRBV5-6 combines with J gene TRBJ1-1; TRBD1 might be the D (6 bases). This CDR3 contains 14 residues. Trimming shortened V by 3 bases and J by 1 base, and 10 bases separated the two germline ends. Germline CDR1 is SGHDT and CDR2 is YYEEEE. The CDR3 nucleotides are TGTGCCAGCAGCTACGGGACAAGGAACACTGAAGCTTTCTTT. Translation: CASSYGTRNTEAFF.

The V gene is TRBV9, the J gene TRBJ2-1, with TRBD2 identical over 10 bases. V lost 4 bases to trimming and J lost 4 bases; unmatched junction nucleotides: 8. The CDR3 runs to 16 residues. In germline, CDR1 is SGDLS, CDR2 YYNGEE. The CDR3 DNA is TGTGCCAGCAGCCCCCCCGGGACTAGCGTGTACAATGAGCAGTTCTTC. Translation gives CASSPPGTSVYNEQFF. Full variable domain (remainder filled in from reference TRBV9 and TRBJ2-1): DSGVTQTPKHLITATGQRVTLRCSPRSGDLSVYWYQQSLDQGLQFLIQYYNGEERAKGNILERFSAQQFPDLHSELNLSSLELGDSALYFCASSPPGTSVYNEQFFGPGTRLTVL.

The V and J genes are TRBV30 and TRBJ2-5; D possibly corresponds to TRBD2 (5 bases). The CDR3 is 13 residues long. V lost 0 bases and J 1 base, leaving 6 bases between the germline ends. Germline values: CDR1 GTSNPN, CDR2 SVGIG (reference sequence). CDR3 coding DNA: TGTGCCTGGAGTGTGCGGGTCCAAGAGACCCAGTACTTC. It translates to CAWSVRVQETQYF.

This chain uses TRBV5-5 with TRBJ2-5; no firm D call. In germline, CDR1 is SGHKS, CDR2 YYEKEE (reference sequence). V was trimmed by 1 base and J by 5 bases, leaving 15 bases between them. This CDR3 has 15 amino acids. Written as DNA, the CDR3 is TGTGCCAGCAGCTTGTCTCAGGAACGTAGGGAGACCCAGTACTTC. Translation gives CASSLSQERRETQYF.

This clone came up a few times. The chain couples TRBV5-4 to TRBJ1-3, with D maybe TRBD1 (6 bases). Germline CDR1 reads SGHNT; CDR2 reads YYREEE (reference sequence). The germline V and J ends were trimmed by 0 bases and 0 bases, with 10 bases remaining between them. The CDR3 has 16 amino acids. DNA of the CDR3: TGTGCCAGCAGCTTGGGGACAGATATCTCTGGAAACACCATATATTTT. Amino acid sequence: CASSLGTDISGNTIYF.

V is TRBV4-3 and J is TRBJ1-2; D unresolved. Deletions cut 1 base from V and 7 bases from J, with 10 bases between. CDR1 is LGHNA and CDR2 is YSLEER in the germline V gene. The CDR3 is 13 amino acids. DNA of the CDR3: TGCGCCAGCAGCCAAGGGGAACTAGTTGGCTACACCTTC. Its protein is CASSQGELVGYTF.